The 17 T cell receptor beta chains below were found in one sample sequenced in a study of blood T cell repertoires in COVID-19. TCRdb's table, derived via immunoSEQ multiplex PCR, lists solely in-frame clones and lacks some. Of over 150,000 clones in the sample, more than 85% were seen once. The specimen sequenced was peripheral blood. The receptor set was obtained from a man in his 60s with COVID-19, enrolled during active disease.

V gene TRBV18 combines with J gene TRBJ1-1, with 7 bases that match TRBD1. The germline gives CDR1 KGHSH, CDR2 LQKENI. The CDR3 has 15 residues. J was trimmed by 0 bases and V by 6 bases; bases with no gene match: 7. The CDR3 reads CASSLIQGMNTEAFF. Here the CDR3 DNA reads TGTGCCAGCTCGCTTATACAGGGGATGAACACTGAAGCTTTCTTT.

V and J are TRBV18 and TRBJ2-5; the D is unclear. CDR1 and CDR2 from the germline V gene are KGHSH and LQKENI. V lost 6 bases and J 2 bases, leaving 13 bases between the germline ends. This CDR3 has 14 residues. The CDR3 region has the DNA TGTGCCAGCTCGTCTATGGTTAATCAAGAGACCCAGTACTTC. It encodes CASSSMVNQETQYF.

The chain uses TRBV14 and TRBJ1-1, with 8 bases identical to TRBD1. The CDR3 covers 16 residues. CDR1 is SGHDN and CDR2 is FVKESK in the germline V gene. After removal of 0 bases from V and 5 bases from J, the junction contained 8 bases not matched to a gene. DNA for the CDR3: TGTGCCAGCAGCCAAGAGGGCAGGGGGCAGGGTACTGAAGCTTTCTTT. Protein sequence: CASSQEGRGQGTEAFF.

A single count supports this clone. The chain employs TRBV28 and TRBJ1-3; 7 bases are shared with TRBD1. The CDR3 runs to 16 residues. CDR1 is MDHEN, CDR2 SYDVKM, per germline. The V and J ends lost 1 base and 2 bases, in that order; junction bases with no gene match: 5. CDR3 residues: CASSLSGQTAGNTIYF. Written as DNA, the CDR3 is TGTGCCAGCAGTTTATCGGGACAGACTGCTGGAAACACCATATATTTT.

The chain joins TRBV7-9 to TRBJ2-5; no definite D call. CDR3 length equals 13 residues. Trimming removed 6 bases at V and 4 bases at J, with 12 bases between. Germline values: CDR1 SEHNR, CDR2 FQNEAQ (reference sequence). As DNA, the CDR3 is TGTGCCAGCAGATCCGTTGGGCCAGAGACCCAGTACTTC. The encoded protein is CASRSVGPETQYF.

This clone was seen only once. V gene TRBV6-1 combines with J gene TRBJ2-3, with TRBD1 identical over 9 bases. CDR1 is MNHNS and CDR2 is SASEGT in the germline V gene. CDR3 length equals 17 residues. V was pared by 4 bases and J by 1 base, with 9 bases of the junction left unmatched. The chain's CDR3 is CASSGTLGDRGTDTQYF. The CDR3 DNA sequence: TGTGCCAGCAGTGGAACCTTGGGGGACAGGGGCACAGATACGCAGTATTTT.

V usage is TRBV29-1 and J usage is TRBJ2-2; possibly TRBD1 for D (5 bases). Germline loops: CDR1 SQVTM, CDR2 ANQGSEA. This CDR3 is 13 amino acids long. Trimming stripped 7 bases from V and 6 bases from J, with 15 bases between. The CDR3 here is CSAQSQGAGELFF. The DNA for the CDR3 is TGCAGCGCCCAGTCGCAGGGCGCCGGGGAGCTGTTTTTT.

This rearrangement joins TRBV9 to TRBJ2-3; D is possibly TRBD2 (6 bases). Trimming pared 0 bases from V and 2 bases from J, leaving 10 bases between. The CDR3 is 15 amino acids. The V gene's germline CDR1 is SGDLS and CDR2 YYNGEE. For the CDR3, the DNA is TGTGCCAGCAGCGTAGGGACTATCTACACAGATACGCAGTATTTT. Protein product: CASSVGTIYTDTQYF. The full variable domain, with the rest looked up from reference TRBV9 and TRBJ2-3, is DSGVTQTPKHLITATGQRVTLRCSPRSGDLSVYWYQQSLDQGLQFLIQYYNGEERAKGNILERFSAQQFPDLHSELNLSSLELGDSALYFCASSVGTIYTDTQYFGPGTRLTVL.

The gene calls are TRBV19 and TRBJ1-5; 12 nucleotides match TRBD1. Germline CDR1 and CDR2: LNHDA and SQIVND (reference sequence). V shed 0 bases, J shed 7 bases, and the junction held 10 bases outside the gene matches. CDR3 length equals 18 residues. CDR3 sequence: CASSIDQGTGGLRQPQHF. In DNA form, the CDR3 reads TGTGCCAGTAGTATAGATCAAGGGACAGGGGGCCTACGACAGCCCCAGCATTTT. The variable domain in full, with the rest retrieved from reference TRBV19 and TRBJ1-5, is DGGITQSPKYLFRKEGQNVTLSCEQNLNHDAMYWYRQDPGQGLRLIYYSQIVNDFQKGDIAEGYSVSREKKESFPLTVTSAQKNPTAFYLCASSIDQGTGGLRQPQHFGDGTRLSIL.

The J gene is TRBJ2-7, the V gene TRBV9, with 8 bases aligning to TRBD1. The CDR3 runs to 15 residues. CDR1 and CDR2 (germline): SGDLS, YYNGEE. With V trimmed by 4 bases and J by 3 bases, 9 bases remained unmatched. CDR3 amino acids: CASSRGGQGLYEQYF. In nucleotides, the CDR3 is TGTGCCAGCAGCCGGGGAGGACAGGGTCTCTACGAGCAGTACTTC.

This chain joins TRBV24-1 and TRBJ2-5; TRBD2 matches at 8 bases. The length of the CDR3 is 17 residues. CDR1 and CDR2 from the germline V gene are KGHDR and SFDVKD. V trimming: 3 bases; J trimming: 5 bases; junction bases outside the gene matches: 13. In DNA form, the CDR3 reads TGTGCCACCAGTGATCACCTCCAAGCGGGAGACCGGGAGACCCAGTACTTC. Translating it yields CATSDHLQAGDRETQYF.

This clone was recorded a few times. This chain links TRBV3-1 (or the pseudogene TRBV3-2) with TRBJ2-3; 8 bases line up with TRBD2. This CDR3 spans 15 amino acids. J was trimmed by 4 bases and V by 1 base; bases with no gene match: 4. Germline V gives CDR1 LGHDT, CDR2 YNNKEL (reference sequence). CDR3 region: CASSQAPAGADTQYF. The CDR3 nucleotides read TGTGCCAGCAGCCAAGCCCCAGCGGGAGCAGATACGCAGTATTTT.

This chain uses TRBV4-2 with TRBJ2-4, with 11 bases that match TRBD2. This CDR3 is 19 amino acids long. Per the germline V gene, CDR1 is LGHNA and CDR2 is YNFKEQ. With V trimmed by 4 bases and J by 0 bases, 11 bases remained unmatched. For the CDR3, the DNA is TGTGCCAGCAGCCGTGAGATAGCGGGGGGGATCCTAGCCAAAAACATTCAGTACTTC. Protein: CASSREIAGGILAKNIQYF.

The chain has TRBV27 and TRBJ2-4; maybe TRBD1 (5 bases). The CDR3 runs to 15 residues. Deletions cut 5 bases from V and 1 base from J, with 12 bases between. Germline CDR1 and CDR2: MNHEY and SMNVEV (reference sequence). The CDR3 bases are TGTGCCAGCAGTGGGCACGCAGGGGCCAAAAACATTCAGTACTTC. Translating it yields CASSGHAGAKNIQYF.

The chain carries TRBV4-3 and TRBJ1-2; tentative D call: TRBD1 (5 bases). Germline V CDR1 and CDR2: LGHNA, YSLEER. Trimming cost V 0 bases and J 0 bases, with 8 bases left between them. This CDR3 has 15 amino acids. The chain's CDR3 is CASSQERQPNYGYTF. In nucleotides, the CDR3 is TGCGCCAGCAGCCAAGAACGACAGCCTAACTATGGCTACACCTTC.

V usage is TRBV3-1 (or the pseudogene TRBV3-2) and J usage is TRBJ1-5, with D uncertain. The CDR3 length is 14 residues. Trimming stripped 8 bases from V and 3 bases from J, with 14 bases between. In germline, CDR1 is LGHDT, CDR2 YNNKEL (reference sequence). The CDR3 is CASGPGVLNQPQHF. The CDR3 bases are TGTGCCAGCGGGCCCGGGGTTCTCAATCAGCCCCAGCATTTT.

The chain recombines TRBV2 with TRBJ1-6; 7 bases are a match to TRBD1. Unmatched junction bases numbered 9, after V lost 6 bases and J lost 7 bases. CDR1 is SNHLY, CDR2 FYNNEI, per germline. This CDR3 has 15 amino acids. CDR3 region: CASRLRTGDNSPLHF. The CDR3, as DNA: TGTGCCAGCAGGCTTAGGACAGGTGACAATTCACCCCTCCACTTT.